This T cell receptor beta chain came from a study of T cell responses to AZD1222 COVID-19 vaccine (dated by TCRdb to about 2021). About the investigation overall: Because spike-specific TCR depth and breadth did not differ between the two schedules, AZD1222 recipients who got a second dose at roughly 4 weeks were pooled with those who got a second dose at roughly 12 weeks. TCR sequencing covered over 230 trial participants: roughly 200 given two doses of AZD1222 and approximately 25 given two doses of MenACWY control vaccine. Trial participants were enrolled by age into 18-55, 56-69 and 70-plus year subgroups, with roughly 160, 29 and 62 TCR-sequenced participants respectively.

What this sample's time point label stands for: baseline before first vaccination. Samples from vaccinated people were obtained from the UK trials COV001 and COV002, which included a single-blind randomized controlled phase 2/3 trial of AZD1222 (ChAdOx1 nCoV-19) in healthy adults. For TCRbeta chain sequencing, PBMC samples were collected from trial participants at day 0 and at day 28 after the second dose. Here is what the overall study found, with its caveats: No day 14 peak-response samples were available, so repertoires were characterized only after the peak T cell response. The 56-69-year group was small, and its depth increase did not reach significance, likely because of low power. Reportedly, close to half of the unique spike-specific TCRs recognized epitopes lying outside the regions that are mutated in the B.1.351 and B.1.1.7 variants. Participants were mostly white British, with more females than males. The authors suggested clonal diversity may have been underestimated. Conclusions about previously exposed vaccinees are limited, since just 5 or 6 AZD1222 recipients were seropositive for SARS-CoV-2 at baseline. Vaccine-associated CD4 TCRs spanned the whole spike protein, with dominant responses in regions 160-218 and 743-854. After two AZD1222 doses, both the breadth and the depth of spike-specific TCRs were significantly higher than at day 0 and than in MenACWY recipients.

Concerning this clone: Its antigen has not been determined. Base qualities were left out, and no much larger clone turns up one base away.

Reading from cysteine to phenylalanine, the CDR3 counts 13 amino acids. Just CDR3 DNA is preserved here, 39 bases in frame from base 1. V is trimmed back by 7 bases and J by 5 bases, and the junction contains 3 bases that no gene match accounts for. The CDR3 regions of human TCRbeta chains were analyzed by immunosequencing. The source study handled its data this way. TCRs in the repertoires were matched against a reference library of SARS-CoV-2-specific TCRs that had been generated with the MIRA antigen-specificity platform. Breadth meant the fraction of unique TCRs that were SARS-CoV-2-associated, whereas depth meant the fraction of total T cells that were SARS-CoV-2-associated. Using the MIRA data, each spike-specific TCR was mapped to the spike region that the TCR reacts to and placed in a CD4 or CD8 class. Log10-transformed breadth and depth values were compared by one-way ANOVA with Sidak's multiple comparisons tests. TCRdb mirrors the immuneACCESS table, restricted to in-frame sequences. Some clones are absent from its copies; in checked studies, under half trace to an unresolved V gene, and the reason for the others is unknown. That table supplies the V and J calls and clone size; D and trimming were determined from the DNA. The sample table contains more than 100,000 clones; only one count was recorded for about 90% of them. The ten largest make up 13% to 15% of the sample.

The sequence joins TRBV12-3 or TRBV12-4 to TRBJ2-3; 10 middle bases align to TRBD2. This TCR was recovered from an adult in good health. Sequencing used peripheral blood, obtained on day 0 of AZD1222 vaccination. Here is the DNA: TGTGCCAGCAAGCTAGCGGGAGAAGATACGCAGTATTTT. This encodes CASKLAGEDTQYF.